This T cell receptor beta chain was sequenced for a study of blood T cell repertoires in COVID-19. This clone was picked up one time. Authors' processing steps: It was from reference gene primer amplification that nucleated cell counts were estimated. Measured with immunoSEQ multiplex PCR; TCRdb has only the in-frame clones, and not every one. V and J calls and clone size are those listed in that table; D and trimming were worked out from the DNA. Of roughly 200,000 clones in the sample, 89% were seen once. This CDR3 has 14 amino acids. V was shortened by 1 base and J by 5 bases, with 8 bases between the two germline ends. The V gene's germline CDR1 is KGHSH and CDR2 LQKENI.

V and J are TRBV18 and TRBJ1-4; TRBD1 might be the D (5 bases). The TCR was taken from a man in his forties with acute or convalescent COVID-19. The specimen sequenced was peripheral blood. The CDR3, as DNA: TGTGCCAGCTCACCACGACAGACAAATGAAAAACTGTTTTTT. The encoded protein is CASSPRQTNEKLFF. Full variable domain (rest looked up from reference TRBV18 and TRBJ1-4): NAGVMQNPRHLVRRRGQEARLRCSPMKGHSHVYWYRQLPEEGLKFMVYLQKENIIDESGMPKERFSAEFPKEGPSILRIQQVVRGDSAAYFCASSPRQTNEKLFFGSGTQLSVL.